Presented here are 10 T cell receptor beta chains from one specimen sequenced in a study of blood T cell repertoires in COVID-19. Some clones are missing from TCRdb's copy, which holds only in-frame ones; the method was immunoSEQ multiplex PCR. In the table there are 150,000 to 200,000 clones, roughly 80% of which are singletons. The sequenced sample consisted of peripheral blood. These receptors all stem from a man aged 60-69 years with active or convalescent COVID-19.

This clone was detected only a few times. The chain has TRBV29-1 and TRBJ2-7; D possibly corresponds to TRBD1 (5 bases). Germline assignment: CDR1 SQVTM and CDR2 ANQGSEA. This CDR3 is 13 amino acids long. The V end was cut by 5 bases, the J end by 0 bases, with 11 bases between. CDR3 nucleotide sequence: TGCAGCGTTTCCTCGACAGCCTCCTACGAGCAGTACTTC. Encoded protein: CSVSSTASYEQYF.

This sequence joins TRBV11-2 and TRBJ2-7, with D perhaps matching TRBD1 (6 bases). V was pared by 3 bases and J by 3 bases, with 15 bases between. CDR1 is SGHAT and CDR2 is FQNNGV in the germline V gene. This CDR3 is 15 amino acids long. Here the CDR3 reads CASSFSGTSLYEQYF. CDR3 DNA: TGTGCCAGCAGCTTTTCCGGGACATCGCTCTACGAGCAGTACTTC.

This chain uses TRBV19 with TRBJ2-7; 10 nucleotides match TRBD2. With 4 bases clipped from V and 6 bases from J, the junction kept 3 bases outside the gene matches. CDR1 is LNHDA and CDR2 is SQIVND in the germline V gene (reference sequence). The CDR3 has 13 residues. This CDR3 reads CASSTSGRGEQYF. The CDR3 region has the DNA TGTGCCAGTAGTACTAGCGGGAGAGGCGAGCAGTACTTC.

DNA of the CDR3: TGTGCCAGCAGTTTAGGGGCCGATTCACCCCTCCACTTT. As protein: CASSLGADSPLHF. V is TRBV12-3 or TRBV12-4 and J is TRBJ1-6; D gene unclear. Deletions cut 1 base from V and 8 bases from J, with 6 bases between. This CDR3 region has 13 residues.

The rearrangement links TRBV9 to TRBJ2-1, with TRBD2 matching 8 bases. V trimming: 0 bases; J trimming: 0 bases; junction bases outside the gene matches: 8. Germline V CDR1 and CDR2: SGDLS, YYNGEE. CDR3 length equals 18 residues. The CDR3 spells CASSVGSGSGVSYNEQFF. The CDR3 coding sequence is TGTGCCAGCAGCGTAGGGTCGGGTAGCGGGGTCTCCTACAATGAGCAGTTCTTC.

This rearrangement joins TRBV6-6 to TRBJ2-5; 8 bases align to TRBD1. The CDR3 has 14 residues. Looked up from germline, CDR1 is MNHNY and CDR2 is SVGAGI (reference sequence). J gave up 4 bases and V 8 bases, and 9 bases lay outside the gene matches. As DNA, the CDR3 is TGTGCCAGCGGCATGCCAGGGGGCGGAGAGACCCAGTACTTC. This sequence encodes CASGMPGGGETQYF.

The V call is TRBV4-2, the J call TRBJ2-1, with a tentative D call TRBD2 (5 bases). The CDR3 spans 14 residues. Trimming shortened V by 1 base and J by 6 bases, and 10 bases separated the two germline ends. Germline-derived CDR1 and CDR2 are LGHNA and YNFKEQ. The DNA of the CDR3 is TGTGCCAGCAGCCAAGGGAGCGGACCCAATGAGCAGTTCTTC. This translates into CASSQGSGPNEQFF.

V is TRBV6-5 and J is TRBJ2-7, with 7 bases fitting TRBD2. The ends lost 0 bases at V and 1 base at J; junction bases unmatched: 3. The CDR3 is 15 amino acids. Germline values: CDR1 MNHEY, CDR2 SVGAGI. CDR3 in amino acids: CASSYSTSVSYEQYF. Written as DNA, the CDR3 is TGTGCCAGCAGTTACTCAACTAGCGTTTCCTACGAGCAGTACTTC.

This sequence joins TRBV20-1 and TRBJ2-1; no definite D call. The CDR3 has 11 amino acids. The ends were cut back, 1 base at V and 7 bases at J, with 5 bases in the middle. The germline V gene encodes CDR1 DFQATT and CDR2 SNEGSKA (reference sequence). This CDR3 is CSARVENEQFF. The CDR3 DNA is TGCAGTGCTAGAGTCGAGAATGAGCAGTTCTTC.

The chain has TRBV19 and TRBJ1-2; 7 bases fit TRBD1. The J segment lost 9 bases and the V segment lost 5 bases, leaving 6 bases of the junction unmatched. Germline-derived CDR1 and CDR2 are LNHDA and SQIVND (reference sequence). CDR3 length equals 12 residues. The DNA for the CDR3 is TGTGCCAGTAGTGCCCAGGGGGTTCGCTACACCTTC. This sequence encodes CASSAQGVRYTF.